These 19 T cell receptor beta chains came from one sample sequenced in a study of neoadjuvant anti-PD-1 for oral cavity cancer. TCRdb keeps only in-frame clones here, not all; method: immunoSEQ multiplex PCR. The sample carries about 12,000 clones, roughly 60% recorded once. The sample consisted of tumor tissue, taken before nivolumab (anti-PD-1) treatment. These receptors all stem from a person between 40 and 79 years old with oral cavity squamous cell carcinoma.

J is TRBJ1-5 and V is TRBV28, with 7 nucleotides matching TRBD1. The CDR3 loop spans 16 amino acids. The germline gives CDR1 MDHEN, CDR2 SYDVKM. Unmatched junction bases numbered 11, after V lost 6 bases and J lost 3 bases. CDR3 in DNA: TGTGCCAGCAGCCTCACCGGGGACAGCATCAATCAGCCCCAGCATTTT. Amino acid sequence: CASSLTGDSINQPQHF. Together with reference TRBV28 and TRBJ1-5, the CDR3 gives the full variable domain: DVKVTQSSRYLVKRTGEKVFLECVQDMDHENMFWYRQDPGLGLRLIYFSYDVKMKEKGDIPEGYSVSREKKERFSLILESASTNQTSMYLCASSLTGDSINQPQHFGDGTRLSIL.

CDR3 residues: CASSQDRTSGVDTQYF. The CDR3, as DNA: TGCGCCAGCAGCCAAGATCGAACTAGCGGGGTAGATACGCAGTATTTT. The rearrangement links TRBV4-1 to TRBJ2-3; 10 bases align to TRBD2. Germline V gene data show CDR1 as MGHRA and CDR2 as YSYEKL. V was clipped by 0 bases and J by 5 bases; unmatched bases: 5. The CDR3 is 16 amino acids.

The chain recombines TRBV7-8 with TRBJ1-3; D is undetermined. Germline loops: CDR1 SGHVS, CDR2 FQNEAQ. CDR3 length: 14 residues. The V end was cut by 1 base, the J end by 0 bases, with 4 bases between. Written as DNA, the CDR3 is TGTGCCAGCAGCTTAGAGGTCTCTGGAAACACCATATATTTT. Amino acid sequence: CASSLEVSGNTIYF.

The rearrangement uses TRBV6-1 and TRBJ2-1; 13 bases are shared with TRBD2. The CDR3 has 13 residues. Germline CDR1 is MNHNS and CDR2 is SASEGT. CDR3 bases: TGTGGGACTAGCGGGAGCTCCTACAATGAGCAGTTCTTC. Its translation is CGTSGSSYNEQFF.

V and J are TRBV28 and TRBJ2-7; TRBD1 matches at 7 bases. The CDR3 contains 15 residues. V shed 7 bases, J shed 0 bases, and the junction held 9 bases outside the gene matches. Germline assignment: CDR1 MDHEN and CDR2 SYDVKM. CDR3 bases: TGTGCCAGCACCCAAAGCCGGGACAGCTCCTACGAGCAGTACTTC. This encodes CASTQSRDSSYEQYF.

This clone has just a few counts. The junction departs from the called germline gene at one end, perhaps through a read error. V gene TRBV6-5 combines with J gene TRBJ1-1, with a possible D match to TRBD1 (5 bases). This CDR3 spans 14 amino acids. Germline CDR1 is MNHEY and CDR2 is SVGAGI. CDR3 sequence (DNA): TGTGCCAGCAGCAGCCCCGAGGCAGTACAGGCCCCATCCTTT. Translating it yields CASSSPEAVQAPSF.

This chain joins TRBV6-1 and TRBJ2-7; D ambiguous. Germline assignment: CDR1 MNHNS and CDR2 SASEGT. V was clipped by 4 bases and J by 4 bases, with 14 bases between them. CDR3 length equals 14 residues. The CDR3 DNA is TGTGCCAGCAGTGCCCGGGCCCTGGGATACGAGCAGTACTTC. Its translation: CASSARALGYEQYF.

The chain has TRBV5-1 and TRBJ1-4; D perhaps matches TRBD1 (6 bases). The CDR3 sequence is 15 residues long. Trimming shortened V by 4 bases and J by 8 bases, and 18 bases separated the two germline ends. Germline V gene sequence: CDR1 SGHRS, CDR2 YFSETQ. This chain's CDR3 is CASSPEGGRIEKLFF. Written as DNA, the CDR3 is TGCGCCAGCAGCCCCGAGGGGGGGCGAATCGAAAAACTGTTTTTT.

This chain joins TRBV28 and TRBJ2-1; 10 bases match TRBD1. Germline assignment: CDR1 MDHEN and CDR2 SYDVKM. V was pared by 2 bases and J by 8 bases, with 12 bases of the junction left unmatched. The CDR3 is 17 amino acids. The CDR3: CASSLITRGQGVHEQFF. CDR3 DNA sequence: TGTGCCAGCAGTTTAATAACGCGCGGACAGGGGGTCCATGAGCAGTTCTTC.

Regarding this clone: Different DNA sequences within this sample yield the same CDR3. This chain joins TRBV7-3 and TRBJ1-4; D is uncertain. This CDR3 comprises 15 residues. Trimming pared 3 bases from V and 0 bases from J, leaving 8 bases between. In germline, CDR1 is SGHTA, CDR2 FQGTGA. The CDR3 loop is CASSFPSTTNEKLFF. In nucleotides, the CDR3 is TGTGCCAGCAGCTTCCCCTCAACAACTAATGAAAAACTGTTTTTT.

This chain uses TRBV2 with TRBJ1-5, with 7 bases fitting TRBD1. The CDR3 is made up of 14 amino acids. The V gene end was trimmed by 4 bases and the J gene end by 2 bases; junction bases not matched to a gene: 2. Germline loops: CDR1 SNHLY, CDR2 FYNNEI. The CDR3, as DNA: TGTGCCAGCAGTGGAGGACAGGGCAATCAGCCCCAGCATTTT. Translation: CASSGGQGNQPQHF.

The J gene is TRBJ2-3, the V gene TRBV29-1; 8 bases line up with TRBD2. After removal of 7 bases from V and 4 bases from J, the junction contained 10 bases not matched to a gene. This CDR3 region has 14 residues. CDR1 is SQVTM and CDR2 is ANQGSEA in the germline V gene. The CDR3, as DNA: TGCAGCGCCCAACTAGCGGTATTCGCAGATACGCAGTATTTT. This codes for CSAQLAVFADTQYF.

The table lists this clone with a few counts. CDR3 sequence: CASSHSGSRGGEQFF. CDR3 sequence (DNA): TGTGCCAGCAGTCATAGCGGGAGCCGGGGTGGTGAGCAGTTCTTC. The V call is TRBV5-8, the J call TRBJ2-1; 9 positions match TRBD2. CDR1 is SGHTS, CDR2 YDEGEE, per germline. The length of the CDR3 is 15 residues. The ends lost 5 bases at V and 9 bases at J; junction bases unmatched: 12.

The rearrangement links TRBV19 to TRBJ2-7; tentative D call: TRBD2 (5 bases). CDR3 length: 13 residues. Deletions cut 5 bases from V and 0 bases from J, with 8 bases between. CDR1 and CDR2 (germline): LNHDA, SQIVND (reference sequence). CDR3 loop: CASSLAGSYEQYF. CDR3 coding DNA: TGTGCCAGTAGTCTAGCTGGCTCCTACGAGCAGTACTTC.

The rearrangement joins TRBV28 to TRBJ1-2; TRBD1 matches 9 bases. This CDR3 region has 15 residues. CDR1 MDHEN and CDR2 SYDVKM come from the germline V gene. V dropped 6 bases and J dropped 4; count of bases not matched to a gene: 9. The CDR3 is CASRPSGQGSYGYTF. The CDR3 coding sequence is TGTGCCAGCAGGCCGAGCGGACAGGGGAGCTATGGCTACACCTTC.

The table lists this clone with a few counts. The chain uses TRBV7-3 and TRBJ2-3; no clear D gene. V gave up 4 bases and J gave up 2 bases, with 13 bases separating them. Looked up from germline, CDR1 is SGHTA and CDR2 is FQGTGA. CDR3 length: 15 residues. The CDR3 reads CASSSGAHFTDTQYF. In nucleotides, the CDR3 is TGTGCCAGCAGCTCCGGAGCCCATTTCACAGATACGCAGTATTTT. Combining the CDR3 with reference TRBV7-3 and TRBJ2-3 gives the whole variable domain GAGVSQTPSNKVTEKGKYVELRCDPISGHTALYWYRQSLGQGPEFLIYFQGTGAADDSGLPNDRFFAVRPEGSVSTLKIQRTERGDSAVYLCASSSGAHFTDTQYFGPGTRLTVL.

The chain's CDR3 is CASSDRNTEAFF. In DNA, the CDR3 is TGTGCCAGCTCAGACAGGAACACTGAAGCTTTCTTT. The V and J genes are TRBV19 and TRBJ1-1; D is perhaps TRBD1 (5 bases). The V and J ends lost 9 bases and 1 base respectively, with 9 bases between them. This CDR3 is built from 12 residues. Germline V gives CDR1 LNHDA, CDR2 SQIVND (reference sequence).

This clone showed up just a few times. Other DNA sequences in the same sample also yield this CDR3. The chain recombines TRBV11-1 with TRBJ2-3; no firm D call. With 8 bases removed from V and 3 bases from J, the gap between germline ends came to 9 bases. Germline assignment: CDR1 SGHAT and CDR2 FQDESV (reference sequence). There are 12 residues in the CDR3. DNA for the CDR3: TGTGCCAGCTCCCTGGGAACAGATACGCAGTATTTT. It encodes CASSLGTDTQYF.

The chain links TRBV5-1 to TRBJ1-4, with 7 bases matching TRBD1. Trimming at V came to 4 bases and at J to 2 bases, leaving 8 bases not matched to a gene. There are 16 residues in the CDR3. Germline V gene lookup returns CDR1 SGHRS and CDR2 YFSETQ. The CDR3 region has the DNA TGCGCCAGCAGCGGCGACAGGGTTGGGACTAATGAAAAACTGTTTTTT. The encoded protein is CASSGDRVGTNEKLFF.